This TCR beta chain was obtained from a study of memory B cells and T cells in multiple sclerosis (dated 2018 in TCRdb). For the study in its entirety: In multiple sclerosis patients, the study set the TCR beta repertoires of autoproliferating peripheral T cells against those of T cells infiltrating brain lesions. TCR sequencing involved two multiple sclerosis patients from whom brain lesions at autopsy or brain-infiltrating cells from biopsy were available. On the study overall, not on this receptor specifically: Clone-set sizes differed between compartments, which influenced counts of shared clonotypes and required normalization.

Comment on this clone: Its antigen target is currently unknown. Within one base of it there is no much larger clone, and no base qualities were kept.

After stimulus-free culture of CFSE-labeled PBMCs, the autoproliferating (CFSEdim) and non-proliferating (CFSEhi) T cell fractions were sequenced separately. Altogether, approximately 5x10^7 CFSE-labeled PBMCs were kept in culture for around seven days with no stimulus, after which the replicate wells were combined. PBMCs were labeled with 0.5 uM CFSE and cultured in serum-free AIM-V medium without exogenous stimuli. PBMCs were isolated by Ficoll density gradient centrifugation and were cryopreserved before use. Using a FACSAria III, live 7-AAD-negative cells were sorted, then washed with PBS and stored frozen at -80 degrees C as dry pellets. Genomic DNA was extracted, and the immunoSEQ Platform was used to amplify TCRbeta CDR3 regions from that DNA. Multiplex PCR, high-throughput sequencing and a vendor bioinformatics pipeline were brought together in the immunoSEQ assay. As for the original processing: After discarding non-productive sequences and any CDR3s under 4 amino acids in length, clonotype frequencies were recalculated for each sample. Shared clonotypes were identified in immunoSEQ Analyzer 2.0 as identical CDR3 amino acid, V gene and J gene sequences. Repertoire overlap was normalized by dividing shared clonotype counts by the product of both clone-set sizes, with the result scaled by 1000 into arbitrary units. This immuneACCESS table, as held by TCRdb, lists in-frame sequences with V and J called but not all clones. Of the missing ones, under half trace to an unresolved V gene in checked studies; the others have no known cause. V and J calls and clone size follow that table, whereas D and trimming were derived from the DNA. The sample table holds 46,000 or so clones, of which roughly 82% were seen once. 1.1% of the sample comes from the top ten.

The CDR3 covers 13 residues, taking in both the cysteine and the phenylalanine. Only CDR3 DNA is held: 39 bases, read in frame from base 1. V and J lose 0 bases and 6 bases, and a span of 6 bases separates them. From the germline V gene, CDR1 is SGHDT and CDR2 is YYEEEE. Material: PBMCs from blood kept in culture. Recombination linked TRBV5-6 to TRBJ1-4; the D gene is possibly TRBD1, with 6 bases matching. This sequence originates from a human donor with multiple sclerosis. The CDR3 protein sequence reads: CASSLDRDEKLFF. The DNA reads as follows: TGTGCCAGCAGCTTGGACAGGGATGAAAAACTGTTTTTT.